This record concerns one TCR beta chain sequence. A much larger clone differs by one base, so this may be a read error. The sample originates from a study of shared clonotypes between healthy human individuals. Turning to the study itself: Aged 18 to 49, the donors were a couple of women and three men.

Deep-level settings were used for running the assay. Authors' data handling: Junction-only immunoSEQ data arrived without quality scores, meaning filtering differed. Method: immunoSEQ multiplex PCR; TCRdb's copy keeps in-frame clones and lacks some. That table supplies the V and J calls and clone size; D and trimming were determined from the DNA. This table holds 470,000 or so clones, approximately 81% found once. Caucasian adults living in Nashville, Tennessee, provided all samples. The CDR3 is 15 residues long. CDR1 SGHDT and CDR2 YYEEEE come from the germline V gene. Losses at the gene ends were 10 bases for V and 2 bases for J; bases not matched to a gene: 11.

The source material was PBMCs. The V gene is TRBV5-6, the J gene TRBJ1-1, with 10 bases fitting TRBD1. This TCR derives from a woman aged 40 to 49 in good health. Some clones in this sample may be carry-over from other donors' samples. The CDR3 loop is CAGIAATGGNTEAFF. The CDR3 bases are TGTGCCGGCATCGCCGCGACAGGGGGCAACACTGAAGCTTTCTTT.